A single T cell receptor (beta chain) is shown here with its context. The antigen remains unidentified. The CDR3 has 14 amino acids. The germline gives CDR1 SGHRS, CDR2 YFSETQ. Trimming left V 0 bases short and J 1 base short, with 8 bases between. This record belongs to a study of CD8+ T cells in alopecia areata. Study findings and constraints: Normal scalp showed lower clonality than lesional scalp, especially alopecia totalis/universalis. Clarity of TCR sharing across patients fell short of that in mice, possibly HLA-related.

Lesional scalp punch biopsies and peripheral blood came from alopecia areata patients. Sorting of PBMCs yielded the CD4+ and CD8+ T cells. RNA extraction was followed by reverse transcription into cDNA, which acted as the sequencing template. Measured with immunoSEQ multiplex PCR; TCRdb has only the in-frame clones, and not every one. The data hold approximately 82,000 clones, with 45% to 60% observed a single time. The source of this sequence is a human donor with alopecia areata. Sequenced material: NKG2D-high CD8+ T cells sorted from blood. The chain couples TRBV5-1 to TRBJ2-7; D is ambiguous. CDR3 sequence reads: CASSLAQGSYEQYF. The CDR3 DNA sequence: TGCGCCAGCAGCTTGGCCCAAGGTTCCTACGAGCAGTACTTC.